A single TCR beta chain is shown here with its context. This entry comes from a study of blood T cell repertoires in COVID-19. Across the study: Spain, Italy and the United States supplied samples that represented acute and convalescent COVID-19. PBMCs, B-cell-depleted T cells, or T cells were the source of the cDNA or gDNA that made up the material.

The germline V gene encodes CDR1 ENHRY and CDR2 SYGVKD. The V end lost 3 bases, the J end lost 4 bases, and 10 bases lay between the germline ends. The CDR3 sequence is 15 residues long. In the original workflow: Reference gene primer amplification gave nucleated cell count estimates. The repertoire was sequenced with immunoSEQ multiplex PCR; TCRdb's copy has only in-frame clones and lacks some. The V and J calls and clone size come from that table; D and trimming were worked out from the DNA. Of about 170,000 clones in the sample, 85% are singletons; the top ten hold less than 3.5%. The clonotype originates from a human donor with acute or convalescent COVID-19. The donor label of this sample is uncertain. The chain combines TRBV10-3 with TRBJ1-6, with D possibly TRBD1 on 5 matching bases. Sequencing input: peripheral blood. CDR3 loop: CAISEQAYYNSPLHF. The CDR3 nucleotides read TGTGCCATCAGTGAACAGGCTTATTATAATTCACCCCTCCACTTT.